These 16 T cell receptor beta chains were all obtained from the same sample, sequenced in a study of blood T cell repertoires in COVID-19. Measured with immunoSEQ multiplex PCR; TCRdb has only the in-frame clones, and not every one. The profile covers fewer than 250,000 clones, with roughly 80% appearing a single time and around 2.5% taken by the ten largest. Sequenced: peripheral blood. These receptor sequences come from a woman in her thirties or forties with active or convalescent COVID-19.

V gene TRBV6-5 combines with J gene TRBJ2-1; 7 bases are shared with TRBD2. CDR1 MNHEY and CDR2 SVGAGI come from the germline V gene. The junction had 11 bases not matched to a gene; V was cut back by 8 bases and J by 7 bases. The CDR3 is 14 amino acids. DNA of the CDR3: TGTGCCAGCTGCCGGACCACCGGGGGGAATGAGCAGTTCTTC. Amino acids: CASCRTTGGNEQFF.

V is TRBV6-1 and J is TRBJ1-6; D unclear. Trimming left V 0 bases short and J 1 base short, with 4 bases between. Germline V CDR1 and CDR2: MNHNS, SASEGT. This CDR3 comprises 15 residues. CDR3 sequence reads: CASSEARSYNSPLHF. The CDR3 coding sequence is TGTGCCAGCAGTGAAGCGCGATCCTATAATTCACCCCTCCACTTT.

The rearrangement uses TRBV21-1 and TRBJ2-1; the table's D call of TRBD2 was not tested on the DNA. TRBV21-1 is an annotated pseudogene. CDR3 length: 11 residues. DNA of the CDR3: TGTGCCAGCAGCTCCGGAGGCGAGCAGTTCTTC. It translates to CASSSGGEQFF.

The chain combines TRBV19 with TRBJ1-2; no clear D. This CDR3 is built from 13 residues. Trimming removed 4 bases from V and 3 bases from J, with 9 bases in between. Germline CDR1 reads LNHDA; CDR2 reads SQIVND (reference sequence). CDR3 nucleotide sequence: TGTGCCAGTAGTAACACACGGGACTATGGCTACACCTTC. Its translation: CASSNTRDYGYTF.

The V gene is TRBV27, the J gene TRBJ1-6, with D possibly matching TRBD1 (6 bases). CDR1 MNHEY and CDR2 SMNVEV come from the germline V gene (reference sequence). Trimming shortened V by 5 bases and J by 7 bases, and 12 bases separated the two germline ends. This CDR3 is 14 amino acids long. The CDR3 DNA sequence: TGTGCCAGCAGTCCCGACAGGTTAAATTCACCCCTCCACTTT. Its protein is CASSPDRLNSPLHF.

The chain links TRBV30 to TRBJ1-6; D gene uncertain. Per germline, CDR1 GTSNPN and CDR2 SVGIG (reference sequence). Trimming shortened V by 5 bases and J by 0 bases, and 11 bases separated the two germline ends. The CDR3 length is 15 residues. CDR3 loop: CAWSGRSSYNSPLHF. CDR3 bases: TGTGCCTGGTCGGGAAGGAGCTCCTATAATTCACCCCTCCACTTT.

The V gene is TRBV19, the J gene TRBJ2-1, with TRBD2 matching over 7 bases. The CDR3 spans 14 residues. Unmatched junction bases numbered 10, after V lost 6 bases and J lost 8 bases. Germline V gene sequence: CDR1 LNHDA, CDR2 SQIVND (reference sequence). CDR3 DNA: TGTGCCAGTAGGGGGGGGAGGGCCTTTGATGAGCAGTTCTTC. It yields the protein CASRGGRAFDEQFF. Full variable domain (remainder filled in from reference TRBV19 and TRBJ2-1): DGGITQSPKYLFRKEGQNVTLSCEQNLNHDAMYWYRQDPGQGLRLIYYSQIVNDFQKGDIAEGYSVSREKKESFPLTVTSAQKNPTAFYLCASRGGRAFDEQFFGPGTRLTVL.

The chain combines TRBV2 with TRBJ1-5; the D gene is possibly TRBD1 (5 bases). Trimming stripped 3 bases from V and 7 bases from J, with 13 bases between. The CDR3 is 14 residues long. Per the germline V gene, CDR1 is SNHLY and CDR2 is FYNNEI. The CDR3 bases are TGTGCCAGCAGTGATGAAGGGGTAGGACAGCCCCAGCATTTT. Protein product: CASSDEGVGQPQHF.

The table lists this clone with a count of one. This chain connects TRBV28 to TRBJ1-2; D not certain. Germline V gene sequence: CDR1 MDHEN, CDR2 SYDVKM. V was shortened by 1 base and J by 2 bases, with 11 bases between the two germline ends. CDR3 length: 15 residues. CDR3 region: CASSLSRGSNYGYTF. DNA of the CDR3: TGTGCCAGCAGTTTATCCCGGGGATCCAACTATGGCTACACCTTC.

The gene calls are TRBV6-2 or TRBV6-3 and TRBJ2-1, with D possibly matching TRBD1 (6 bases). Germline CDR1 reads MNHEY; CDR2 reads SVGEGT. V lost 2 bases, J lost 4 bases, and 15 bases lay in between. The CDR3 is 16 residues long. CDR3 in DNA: TGTGCCAGCAGTTACCGACCGGGACACTCTTACAATGAGCAGTTCTTC. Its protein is CASSYRPGHSYNEQFF.

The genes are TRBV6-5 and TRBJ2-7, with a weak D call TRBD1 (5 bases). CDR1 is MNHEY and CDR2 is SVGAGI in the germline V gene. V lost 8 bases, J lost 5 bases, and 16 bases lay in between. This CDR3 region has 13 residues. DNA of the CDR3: TGTGCCAGCCGGCGGCAGGGCAGTGACGAGCAGTACTTC. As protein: CASRRQGSDEQYF.

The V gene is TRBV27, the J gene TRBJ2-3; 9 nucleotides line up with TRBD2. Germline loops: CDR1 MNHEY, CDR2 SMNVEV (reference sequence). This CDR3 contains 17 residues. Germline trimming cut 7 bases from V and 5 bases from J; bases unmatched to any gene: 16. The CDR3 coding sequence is TGTGCCAGCACCACTTCTTGGGGCGGGAGGGCCGTAGATACGCAGTATTTT. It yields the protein CASTTSWGGRAVDTQYF.

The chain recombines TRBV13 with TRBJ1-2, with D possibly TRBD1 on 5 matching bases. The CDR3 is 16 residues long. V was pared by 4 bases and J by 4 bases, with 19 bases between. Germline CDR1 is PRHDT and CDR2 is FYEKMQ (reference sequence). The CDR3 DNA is TGTGCCAGCAGCTCCCAGATACTGGGGAGGGGCTATGGCTACACCTTC. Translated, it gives CASSSQILGRGYGYTF.

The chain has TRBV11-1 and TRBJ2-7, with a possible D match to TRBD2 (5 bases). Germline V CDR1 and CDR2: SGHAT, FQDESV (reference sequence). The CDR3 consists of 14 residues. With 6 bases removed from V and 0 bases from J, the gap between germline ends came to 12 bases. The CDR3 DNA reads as TGTGCCAGCAGTCCCGGGATCGCCTCCTACGAGCAGTACTTC. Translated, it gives CASSPGIASYEQYF. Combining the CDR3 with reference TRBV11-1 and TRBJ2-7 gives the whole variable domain EAEVAQSPRYKITEKSQAVAFWCDPISGHATLYWYRQILGQGPELLVQFQDESVVDDSQLPKDRFSAERLKGVDSTLKIQPAELGDSAMYLCASSPGIASYEQYFGPGTRLTVT.

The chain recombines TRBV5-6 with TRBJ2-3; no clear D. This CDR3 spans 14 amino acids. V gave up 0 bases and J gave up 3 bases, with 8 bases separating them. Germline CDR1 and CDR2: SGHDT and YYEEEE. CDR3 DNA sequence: TGTGCCAGCAGCTTGGGGTCGCGAACAGATACGCAGTATTTT. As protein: CASSLGSRTDTQYF.

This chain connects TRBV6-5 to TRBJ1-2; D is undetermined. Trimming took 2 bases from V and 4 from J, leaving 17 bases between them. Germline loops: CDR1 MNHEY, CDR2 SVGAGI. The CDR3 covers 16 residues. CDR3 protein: CASSYRPGRARYGYTF. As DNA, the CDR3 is TGTGCCAGCAGTTACCGCCCAGGAAGAGCACGCTATGGCTACACCTTC.